This T cell receptor (beta chain) came from a study of CD8 T cells in Susac syndrome. Roughly 0.45 to 1 ug RNA was reverse transcribed with random hexamers. Coverage of TCR beta CDR3 amplification by immunoSEQ multiplex PCR extended to 54 Vbeta and 13 Jbeta. TCRdb redid the calling of the immunoSEQ multiplex PCR reads with MiXCR, one entry per CDR3 protein. Found here are under 200,000 distinct CDR3 sequences, roughly 94% of them singletons; the top ten hold approximately 0.094%. Healthy donors served as the controls. They were matched for age and sex. This CDR3 contains 12 residues. V shed 11 bases, J shed 3 bases, and the junction held 1 base outside the gene matches. Germline CDR1 SGHTA, CDR2 FQGNSA.

Sequencing input: CD4+ T cells from PBMCs. The chain employs TRBV7-2 and TRBJ2-1; 10 nucleotides align to TRBD2. The receptor was derived from a human donor in good health. This chain's CDR3 is CAERGGYNEQFF. The CDR3 DNA sequence: TGTGCCGAGCGGGGGGGCTACAATGAGCAGTTCTTC.